This T cell receptor (beta chain) was recorded in a study of shared clonotypes between healthy human individuals. Study in general: Donors, aged 18 to 49, were two women and three men.

This clone was recorded a few times. Germline V lookup: CDR1 WSHSY, CDR2 SAAADI. The CDR3 is 15 amino acids. V shed 6 bases, J shed 8 bases, and the junction held 6 bases outside the gene matches. Several immunoSEQ 96-well plates shared each subset's DNA, each plate a replicate. Authors' analysis steps: Quality scores were absent from the junction-only immunoSEQ sequences, so filtering differed. Some clones are missing from TCRdb's copy, which holds only in-frame ones; the method was immunoSEQ multiplex PCR. Clone size and the V and J calls come from that table; the DNA yielded D and trimming. The sample carries 550,000 to 850,000 clones, about 74% recorded once.

The clonotype was recovered from a woman younger than 45 in good health. Sample: memory CD4+ T cells sorted from blood. Subset meaning: CD45RA-negative fraction. This chain connects TRBV10-2 to TRBJ2-1; 14 bases are a match to TRBD2. This CDR3 reads CASRPGLAGVDEQFF. In DNA form, the CDR3 reads TGCGCCAGCAGACCGGGACTAGCGGGAGTGGATGAGCAGTTCTTC.